This T cell receptor beta chain was found in a study of tumor-infiltrating lymphocytes in primary liver carcinoma. In the study overall: The tumors, T1-T3 N0M0 lesions, were about 4.2 to 11 cm across.

Co-extraction yielded RNA and DNA from around 18-30 mg of unsorted bulk tissue. All tumor samples contained more than 90% viable tumor cells. The CDR3 length is 16 residues. V shed 7 bases and J 0 bases; nucleotides not matched to a gene: 9. Germline V gene lookup returns CDR1 LGHNA and CDR2 YNFKEQ. TCR beta cDNA came from roughly 550 ng total RNA, primed with a constant-region primer. For TCR beta, libraries were produced by three nested multiplex PCR rounds using slightly modified ARM-PCR. A C-beta reverse primer was combined with TRBV1-TRBV30 forward primers in the first two PCR rounds, and each round had approximately 9 cycles. A single record per CDR3 protein comes from TCRdb applying MiXCR to the multiplex PCR reads. The sample contains approximately 110,000 distinct CDR3 sequences, roughly three fifths of which appear only once.

The chain couples TRBV4-2 to TRBJ2-7; TRBD2 matches at 10 bases. The sequenced sample consisted of liver tumor tissue from sampling region 1. The subset: tumor region T1, superior pole. The TCR sequence derives from a woman in her sixties or seventies with primary liver carcinoma and hepatitis B virus infection. The CDR3 region has the DNA TGTGCCAGCAACCAGGTCCAGCGGGAGGGCTCCTACGAGCAGTACTTC. Translating it yields CASNQVQREGSYEQYF.